Given below is one TCR beta chain in context. The antigen is not known. This may arise from a read error, as a much more abundant clone is one base away. This sample stems from a study of regulatory T cells in long-lasting Graves disease. In building TCR beta libraries, iRepertoire HTBI primers were used together with Arm-PCR of CDR3 regions. In TCRdb, the multiplex PCR reads were re-called with MiXCR into one record per CDR3 protein. The repertoire holds around 510,000 distinct CDR3 sequences, about 20% seen once, with 7.8% in the top ten. The study, taken as a whole, reports: Persistent disease preferred TRBV28, TRBJ1-2 and TRBJ2-5; new disease, TRBV20-1 and TRBJ2-1.

V was shortened by 1 base and J by 10 bases, with 13 bases between the two germline ends. CDR3 length: 13 residues. Germline V gene data show CDR1 as SGHVS and CDR2 as FQNEAQ. Time point described: persistent/refractory GD, antithyroid drugs over 5 years with positive TRAb. Researchers made the TCR library from RNA that was extracted from PBMCs. Patients came through an endocrinology department, and that department was in Xi'an, China. The sample was peripheral blood mononuclear cells (PBMCs), taken when the disease was refractory, from a patient treated with antithyroid drugs. V usage is TRBV7-8 and J usage is TRBJ1-1; D might be TRBD1 (5 bases). The receptor comes from a female donor with Graves disease. The CDR3 DNA reads as TGTGCCAGCAGCTTAGGACAGCATCTTGGAGCTTTCTTT. It encodes CASSLGQHLGAFF.